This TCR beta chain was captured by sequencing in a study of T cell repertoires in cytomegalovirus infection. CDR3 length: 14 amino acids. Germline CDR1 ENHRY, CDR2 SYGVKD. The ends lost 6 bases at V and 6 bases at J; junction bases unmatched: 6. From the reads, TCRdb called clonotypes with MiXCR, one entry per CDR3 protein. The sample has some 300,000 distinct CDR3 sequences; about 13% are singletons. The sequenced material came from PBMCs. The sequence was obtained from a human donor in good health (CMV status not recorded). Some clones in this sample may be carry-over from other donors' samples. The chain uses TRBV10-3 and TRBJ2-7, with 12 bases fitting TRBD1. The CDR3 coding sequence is TGTGCCATCAGCCGGGACAGGGGGCTTAGCGAGCAGTACTTC. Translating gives CAISRDRGLSEQYF.